This T cell receptor beta chain originates from a study of long-term antiretroviral therapy in people with HIV. This was the immunoSEQ v3.0 assay at survey level. TCRdb's table, derived via immunoSEQ multiplex PCR, lists solely in-frame clones and lacks some. Among under 9,000 clones listed, approximately 80% were seen once. Germline assignment: CDR1 MNHNS and CDR2 SASEGT. With 4 bases removed from V and 5 bases from J, the gap between germline ends came to 14 bases. The CDR3 has 14 amino acids. Whole-study results and caveats: Transplant-donor-level diversity was not reached after ART, though diversity increased.

A note on this clone: Its antigen is as yet unknown.

The starting material was unsorted PBMCs, obtained 0.1 years after starting antiretroviral therapy. The chain couples TRBV6-1 to TRBJ1-1; a possible D gene is TRBD1 (6 bases). The clonotype was recovered from a man aged 35 to 55 with HIV. The CDR3 here is CASSANRAQTEAFF. CDR3 in DNA: TGTGCCAGCAGTGCAAACAGGGCTCAGACTGAAGCTTTCTTT.